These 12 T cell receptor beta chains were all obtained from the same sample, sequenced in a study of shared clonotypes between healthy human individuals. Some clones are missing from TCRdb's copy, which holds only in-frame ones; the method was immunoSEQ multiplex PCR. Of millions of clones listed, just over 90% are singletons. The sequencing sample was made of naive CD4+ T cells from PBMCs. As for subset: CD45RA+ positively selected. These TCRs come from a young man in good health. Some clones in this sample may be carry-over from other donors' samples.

The CDR3 protein is CASSRRAPYEQYF. The CDR3 region has the DNA TGTGCCAGCAGCAGGAGGGCCCCCTACGAGCAGTACTTC. This chain connects TRBV28 to TRBJ2-7, with D possibly being TRBD2 (6 bases). V was clipped by 6 bases and J by 2 bases, with 11 bases between them. The CDR3 loop spans 13 amino acids. Looked up from germline, CDR1 is MDHEN and CDR2 is SYDVKM.

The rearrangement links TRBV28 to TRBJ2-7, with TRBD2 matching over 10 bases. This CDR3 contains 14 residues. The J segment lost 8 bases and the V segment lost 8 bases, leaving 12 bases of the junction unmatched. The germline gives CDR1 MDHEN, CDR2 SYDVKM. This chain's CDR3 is CASVQAGGSGQQYF. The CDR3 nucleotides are TGTGCCAGCGTCCAAGCGGGAGGGAGCGGCCAGCAGTACTTC. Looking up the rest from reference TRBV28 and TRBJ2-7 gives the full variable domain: DVKVTQSSRYLVKRTGEKVFLECVQDMDHENMFWYRQDPGLGLRLIYFSYDVKMKEKGDIPEGYSVSREKKERFSLILESASTNQTSMYLCASVQAGGSGQQYFGPGTRLTVT.

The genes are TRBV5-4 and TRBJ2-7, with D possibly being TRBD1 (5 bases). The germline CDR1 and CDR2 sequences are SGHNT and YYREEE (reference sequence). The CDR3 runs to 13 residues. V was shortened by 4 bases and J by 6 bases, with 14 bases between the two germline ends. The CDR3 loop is CASSPDSPREQYF. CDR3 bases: TGTGCCAGCAGCCCCGACAGTCCGCGCGAGCAGTACTTC.

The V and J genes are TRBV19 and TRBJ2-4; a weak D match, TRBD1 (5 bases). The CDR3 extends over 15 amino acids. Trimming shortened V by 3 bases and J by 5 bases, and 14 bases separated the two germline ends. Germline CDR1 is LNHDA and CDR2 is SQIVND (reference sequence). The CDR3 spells CASSMGPGRQNIQYF. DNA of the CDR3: TGTGCCAGTAGTATGGGGCCGGGCAGGCAAAACATTCAGTACTTC.

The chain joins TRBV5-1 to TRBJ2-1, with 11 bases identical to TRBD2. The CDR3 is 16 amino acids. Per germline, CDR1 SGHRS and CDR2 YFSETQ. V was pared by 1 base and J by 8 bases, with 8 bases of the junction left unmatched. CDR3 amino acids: CASSLMIAGGRDEQFF. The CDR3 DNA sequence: TGCGCCAGCAGCTTGATGATAGCGGGAGGGCGGGATGAGCAGTTCTTC.

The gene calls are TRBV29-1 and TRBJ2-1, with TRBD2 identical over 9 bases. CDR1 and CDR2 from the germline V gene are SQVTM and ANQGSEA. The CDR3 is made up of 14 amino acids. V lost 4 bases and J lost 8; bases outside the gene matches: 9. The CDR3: CSVVPSGRTHEQFF. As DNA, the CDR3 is TGCAGCGTTGTGCCCAGCGGGAGGACGCATGAGCAGTTCTTC.

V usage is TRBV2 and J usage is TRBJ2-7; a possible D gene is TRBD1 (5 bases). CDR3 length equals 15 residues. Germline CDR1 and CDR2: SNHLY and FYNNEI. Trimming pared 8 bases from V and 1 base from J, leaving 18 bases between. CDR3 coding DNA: TGTGCCAGCCTGCTAGATGTTCAGGGATCCTACGAGCAGTACTTC. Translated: CASLLDVQGSYEQYF.

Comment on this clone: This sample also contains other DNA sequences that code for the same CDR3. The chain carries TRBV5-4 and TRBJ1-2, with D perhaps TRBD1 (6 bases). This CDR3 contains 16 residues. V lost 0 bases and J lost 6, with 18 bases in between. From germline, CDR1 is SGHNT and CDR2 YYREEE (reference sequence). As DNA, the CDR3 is TGTGCCAGCAGCTTGGCAGGTATCAGGGGAGGTCATGGCTACACCTTC. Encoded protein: CASSLAGIRGGHGYTF. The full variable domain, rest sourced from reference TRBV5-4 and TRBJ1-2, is ETGVTQSPTHLIKTRGQQVTLRCSSQSGHNTVSWYQQALGQGPQFIFQYYREEENGRGNFPPRFSGLQFPNYSSELNVNALELDDSALYLCASSLAGIRGGHGYTFGSGTRLTVV.

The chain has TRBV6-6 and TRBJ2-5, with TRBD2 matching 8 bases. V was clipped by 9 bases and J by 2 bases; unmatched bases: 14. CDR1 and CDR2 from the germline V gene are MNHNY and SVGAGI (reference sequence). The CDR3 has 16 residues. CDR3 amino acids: CASSGKDGARQETQYF. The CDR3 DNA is TGTGCCAGTAGCGGGAAGGACGGGGCTAGACAAGAGACCCAGTACTTC.

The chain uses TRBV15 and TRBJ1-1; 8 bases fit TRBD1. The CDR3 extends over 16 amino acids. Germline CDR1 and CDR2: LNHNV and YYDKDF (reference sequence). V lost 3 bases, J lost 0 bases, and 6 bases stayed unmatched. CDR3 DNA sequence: TGTGCCACCAGCAGGTGGACAGGGAGCATGAACACTGAAGCTTTCTTT. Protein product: CATSRWTGSMNTEAFF.

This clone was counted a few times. CDR3 protein: CASSLDGGGAFF. DNA for the CDR3: TGTGCCAGCAGCTTGGATGGAGGGGGAGCTTTCTTT. This chain uses TRBV5-4 with TRBJ1-1; TRBD1 might be the D (6 bases). V gave up 0 bases and J gave up 10 bases, with 10 bases separating them. The CDR3 has 12 amino acids. Germline CDR1 and CDR2: SGHNT and YYREEE (reference sequence).

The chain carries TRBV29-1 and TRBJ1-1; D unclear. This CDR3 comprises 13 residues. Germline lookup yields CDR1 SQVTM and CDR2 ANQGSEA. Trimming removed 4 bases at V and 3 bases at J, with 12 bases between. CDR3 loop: CSVAGSKDTEAFF. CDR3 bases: TGCAGCGTTGCCGGGTCTAAGGACACTGAAGCTTTCTTT. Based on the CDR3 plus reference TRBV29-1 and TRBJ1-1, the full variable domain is SAVISQKPSRDICQRGTSLTIQCQVDSQVTMMFWYRQQPGQSLTLIATANQGSEATYESGFVIDKFPISRPNLTFSTLTVSNMSPEDSSIYLCSVAGSKDTEAFFGQGTRLTVV.